The clone carrying this TCR beta chain was seen a handful of times. Its target is not known. The data belong to a study of T-cell memory formation after mild COVID-19. The CDR3 consists of 13 residues. The germline CDR1 and CDR2 sequences are MNHEY and SVGEGT. Trimming took 6 bases from V and 6 from J, leaving 13 bases between them. TCRdb re-analysed the 5' RACE reads in MiXCR, keeping a single row per CDR3 protein. The data contain about 470,000 distinct CDR3 sequences, roughly 25% of them singletons. Findings and limits, study-wide: The pre-infection memory compartment contained some responding clones, suggesting cross-reactive memory joined. Those CD4+ clones that contracted were mainly in CM and EM (CD8+ ones in EMRA).

This sequence was found in an adult woman who had mild COVID-19 (a few samples of this study predate the infection). Cell type and time point are not known. The V call is TRBV6-2 or TRBV6-3, the J call TRBJ2-3; D unclear. The material sequenced was PBMCs or a T cell subset sorted from them (not recorded which). CDR3 sequence reads: CASRSDGADTQYF. CDR3 nucleotides: TGTGCCAGCAGATCTGACGGTGCGGATACGCAGTATTTT.